This T cell receptor (beta chain) was captured by sequencing in a study of T cells in Graves' hyperthyroidism and ophthalmopathy. Researchers took RNA transcripts and amplified the TCR beta CDR3 regions from them. HTBI primers were employed in a first-round RT-PCR of the TCR CDR3. Using its own MiXCR run on the multiplex PCR reads, TCRdb lists one record per CDR3 protein. The sample includes about 570,000 distinct CDR3 sequences, 40% to 55% of them seen just once. To note about this clonotype: A single base separates this from a much larger clone, so it may be a read error.

The CDR3 runs to 16 residues. Germline CDR1 is SGHAT and CDR2 is FQNNGV. The V gene end was trimmed by 2 bases and the J gene end by 5 bases; junction bases not matched to a gene: 9. This clonotype was sampled from an adult woman with Graves' disease, either hyperthyroidism or ophthalmopathy (not recorded which). This sequence joins TRBV11-2 and TRBJ1-5, with TRBD1 matching over 7 bases. Sequences were obtained from peripheral blood or thyroid tissue (not recorded which). CDR3 in DNA: TGTGCCAGCAGCTTAAGAGGGAGGGACAGCCATCAGCCCCAGCATTTT. Amino acid sequence: CASSLRGRDSHQPQHF.